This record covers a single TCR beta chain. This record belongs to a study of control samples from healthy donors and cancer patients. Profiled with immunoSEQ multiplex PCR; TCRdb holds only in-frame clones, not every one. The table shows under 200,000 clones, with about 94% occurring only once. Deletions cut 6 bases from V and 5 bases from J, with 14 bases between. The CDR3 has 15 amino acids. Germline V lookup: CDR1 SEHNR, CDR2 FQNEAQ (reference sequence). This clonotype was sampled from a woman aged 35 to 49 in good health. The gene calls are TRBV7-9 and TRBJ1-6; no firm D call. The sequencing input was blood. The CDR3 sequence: CASRDGAGHNSPLHF. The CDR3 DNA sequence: TGTGCCAGCAGGGATGGTGCAGGCCATAATTCACCCCTCCACTTT.